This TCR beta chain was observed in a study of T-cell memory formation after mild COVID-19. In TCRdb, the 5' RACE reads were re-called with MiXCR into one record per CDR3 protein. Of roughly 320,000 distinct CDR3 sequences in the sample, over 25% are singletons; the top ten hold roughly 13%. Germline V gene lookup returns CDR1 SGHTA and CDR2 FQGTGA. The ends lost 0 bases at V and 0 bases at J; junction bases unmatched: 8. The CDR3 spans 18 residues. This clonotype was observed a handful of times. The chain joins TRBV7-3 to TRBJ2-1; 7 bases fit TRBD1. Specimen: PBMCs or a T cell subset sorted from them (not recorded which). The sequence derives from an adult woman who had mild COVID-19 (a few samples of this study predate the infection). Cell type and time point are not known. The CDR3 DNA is TGTGCCAGCAGCTTAACCGGGTGGGACAGTAGCTCCTACAATGAGCAGTTCTTC. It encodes CASSLTGWDSSSYNEQFF. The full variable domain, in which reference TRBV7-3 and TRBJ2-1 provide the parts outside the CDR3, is GAGVSQTPSNKVTEKGKYVELRCDPISGHTALYWYRQSLGQGPEFLIYFQGTGAADDSGLPNDRFFAVRPEGSVSTLKIQRTERGDSAVYLCASSLTGWDSSSYNEQFFGPGTRLTVL.